A single sample is the source of the 9 T cell receptor beta chains below, sequenced in a study of control samples from healthy donors and cancer patients (dated by TCRdb to the early 2020s). Libraries were constructed by the immunoSEQ multiplex PCR assay. Not all clones reach the TCRdb copy of this immuneACCESS table, which keeps in-frame sequences only. Checked studies attribute under half of the gap to unresolved V genes and leave the rest unexplained. The sample table contains roughly 450,000 clones; only one count was recorded for 90% of them. The leading ten clones occupy around 6.5% of the sample. The sequenced sample was PBMCs. The receptors come from a man aged 40-50 years with head and neck cancer.

The chain joins TRBV5-5 to TRBJ2-2, with D maybe TRBD1 (6 bases). From germline, CDR1 is SGHKS and CDR2 YYEKEE (reference sequence). This CDR3 region has 14 residues. V was trimmed by 3 bases and J by 1 base, leaving 7 bases between them. CDR3: CASSSGQNTGELFF. The CDR3 coding sequence is TGTGCCAGCAGCTCGGGACAGAACACCGGGGAGCTGTTTTTT. The whole variable domain, filled in from reference TRBV5-5 and TRBJ2-2, reads DAGVTQSPTHLIKTRGQQVTLRCSPISGHKSVSWYQQVLGQGPQFIFQYYEKEERGRGNFPDRFSARQFPNYSSELNVNALLLGDSALYLCASSSGQNTGELFFGEGSRLTVL.

This clone was found once. The rearrangement joins TRBV14 to TRBJ1-3; no definite D call. The germline CDR1 and CDR2 sequences are SGHDN and FVKESK. This CDR3 is built from 16 residues. V dropped 0 bases and J dropped 1 base, with 10 bases sitting between them. The CDR3 loop is CASSQDRGVSGNTIYF. In DNA, the CDR3 is TGTGCCAGCAGCCAAGATCGCGGGGTATCTGGAAACACCATATATTTT.

The chain links TRBV7-8 to TRBJ2-7, with D tentatively TRBD2 (5 bases). There are 12 residues in the CDR3. CDR1 and CDR2 (germline): SGHVS, FQNEAQ. With 5 bases removed from V and 5 bases from J, the gap between germline ends came to 10 bases. The CDR3 spells CASSPQRHEQYF. In DNA form, the CDR3 reads TGTGCCAGCAGCCCCCAGCGGCACGAGCAGTACTTC.

A remark on this clone: The same CDR3 arises from other DNA sequences in this sample as well. The chain recombines TRBV11-2 with TRBJ2-7; no clear D gene. The CDR3 sequence is 12 residues long. V was trimmed by 0 bases and J by 6 bases, leaving 6 bases between them. CDR1 and CDR2 from the germline V gene are SGHAT and FQNNGV. The CDR3 spells CASSLEGGEQYF. In DNA, the CDR3 is TGTGCCAGCAGCTTAGAGGGTGGCGAGCAGTACTTC.

The chain's CDR3 is CAWKEGGEQYF. The CDR3 nucleotides are TGTGCCTGGAAAGAAGGTGGCGAGCAGTACTTC. The chain recombines TRBV30 with TRBJ2-7; D not resolved. The CDR3 covers 11 residues. V was shortened by 4 bases and J by 6 bases, with 10 bases between the two germline ends. CDR1 and CDR2 from the germline V gene are GTSNPN and SVGIG (reference sequence).

This clone came up once. DNA for the CDR3: TGTGCCAGCAGTTTGAGGGAGCCGGAGCCCCAGCATTTT. Protein product: CASSLREPEPQHF. V usage is TRBV12-3 or TRBV12-4 and J usage is TRBJ1-5; no definite D call. V gave up 3 bases and J gave up 8 bases, with 11 bases separating them. The CDR3 length is 13 residues.

This chain uses TRBV5-1 with TRBJ1-2, with 10 bases fitting TRBD1. The CDR3 has 15 amino acids. V was clipped by 4 bases and J by 8 bases; unmatched bases: 11. Germline V gene sequence: CDR1 SGHRS, CDR2 YFSETQ. In DNA, the CDR3 is TGCGCCAGCAGCCTAGAACCGGGACAGGGGCGAGGCTACACCTTC. Translated: CASSLEPGQGRGYTF.

The chain links TRBV6-5 to TRBJ2-5; 9 bases fit TRBD2. Germline lookup yields CDR1 MNHEY and CDR2 SVGAGI. Trimming removed 4 bases from V and 2 bases from J; junction bases left unmatched: 5. The CDR3 has 15 residues. CDR3: CASSSTSGSQETQYF. CDR3 nucleotide sequence: TGTGCCAGCAGTTCGACTAGCGGTTCACAAGAGACCCAGTACTTC.

The chain has TRBV2 and TRBJ1-3, with 10 bases lining up with TRBD1. J gave up 7 bases and V 6 bases, and 6 bases lay outside the gene matches. This CDR3 contains 14 residues. Germline-derived CDR1 and CDR2 are SNHLY and FYNNEI. The CDR3 coding sequence is TGTGCCAGCAGGGACGGGACAGGGGCGAACACCATATATTTT. The encoded protein is CASRDGTGANTIYF.